This TCR beta chain was captured in a study of T cell changes during pregnancy in multiple sclerosis. This table comes from immunoSEQ multiplex PCR, and its TCRdb copy is limited to in-frame clones, with some not included. This table holds around 57,000 clones, 85% to 95% found once. CDR1 is MNHNS and CDR2 is SASEGT in the germline V gene. Trimming removed 2 bases from V and 5 bases from J; junction bases left unmatched: 11. The CDR3 consists of 16 residues. This clone was found once. The chain employs TRBV6-1 and TRBJ2-7, with 8 bases matching TRBD2. The sequence was collected from a female donor with multiple sclerosis, enrolled in a pregnancy study. The sample in question was CD4+ T cells from peripheral blood mononuclear cells, obtained in the third trimester of pregnancy. The CDR3 nucleotides are TGTGCCAGCAGTGAAACAGTAGCGGGGCCCTTTCACGAGCAGTACTTC. It yields the protein CASSETVAGPFHEQYF.